This T cell receptor (beta chain) appears in the sequencing data of a study of blood T cells in healthy people across ages (dated by TCRdb to about 2015). For context, the study as a whole: In model experiments, template switching captured about one uniquely barcoded TCR beta cDNA molecule for every two T cells. Using deep sequencing normalized with unique cDNA molecular identifiers, the study measured how TCR beta repertoire diversity changes with age. To avoid experimental bias, donors of different ages were distributed randomly across sequencing lanes. Four age groups were formed from the donors: young (average roughly 15 years), middle-aged (around 39), aged (about 62) and long-lived (less than 85). Using the same blood draw, the study looked at two additional independent replicas of 1 million unique cDNA reads for two donors, one aged 18 to 30 and the other aged 80 or older.

As to this clonotype: What this receptor recognizes is not known. Base qualities are missing; no much larger clone stands one base away.

V gives up 6 bases and J gives up 6 bases, and the segment between their germline ends measures 17 bases. CDR3 length: 15 amino acids, cysteine to phenylalanine. The kept DNA is CDR3 alone, 45 bases in frame from the first base. Study-level results and caveats: Because the CMV infection status of the donors was unknown, age-related changes in expanded clonotypes may potentially have been confounded. Observed TCR beta diversity per million T cells fell roughly linearly with age, and a significant reduction was already apparent by age around 40. The long-lived group showed more naive CD4+ T cells, fewer expanded clones and increased TCR diversity than the aged group, suggesting age selection. Estimates of total diversity based on one million sequenced T cells were considered lower bounds and underestimates. The percentage of naive T cells measured by flow cytometry correlated strongly with observed TCR beta diversity. Bulk unsorted PBMC profiling prevented conclusive comparison of naive and antigen-experienced compartments.

The roughly 39 donors, aged about 6 to 95 years, were systemically healthy Caucasian individuals from Russia. Ten milliliters of peripheral blood were drawn from each donor into EDTA-treated Vacutainer tubes. Ficoll-Paque density-gradient centrifugation was used to isolate PBMCs, with at least 7 million obtained per sample. Total RNA was extracted from PBMCs with Trizol reagent, with at least 6 micrograms obtained per sample. Naive CD45RAhigh/CD27high T cell percentages were measured by flow cytometry on a PBMC aliquot from every donor. The library was generated by 5' RACE. Reads for this sample came from an Illumina HiSeq 2500. A second PCR of 7 to 11 cycles was performed with a sample-barcoded 5' primer and a J-beta primer mix. Each TCR beta cDNA molecule received a unique molecular identifier from a template-switch 5' adaptor carrying 12 random nucleotides. Each sample yielded at least 2.5 million CDR3-containing paired-end reads. The Mint cDNA synthesis kit, primed by a TRBC-specific oligonucleotide, was used to synthesize first-strand cDNA from all RNA. Following uracil-DNA glycosylase treatment, all cDNA underwent a first 18-cycle PCR with the universal primers M1SS and BC2_uni_R. Per the authors' processing: Each sample was normalized by randomly selecting 1 million high-quality reads, each carrying a distinct molecular identifier. Instead of being binned into consensus sequences, reads with shared molecular identifiers were discarded. MiTCR, with a Q25 quality threshold and the strictest error-elimination algorithm, was used for CDR3 identification, clonotype clustering and error correction. A nonparametric unseen species model with Euler transformation was used to estimate a lower bound on total TCR beta diversity. TCRdb's own reprocessing of the public reads used fastp at Q25 and MiXCR and kept productive beta chains. Each CDR3 protein appears once, grouped with its most common genes and DNA. TCRdb assigned the V and J calls; the authors' analysis was not used. Recorded for this sample are roughly 1.6 million distinct CDR3 sequences; about 35% of them occurred a single time. About 11% of the sample rests with the top ten.

This sequence originates from a woman in her twenties or thirties in good health. The chain is assembled from TRBV12-3 or TRBV12-4 and TRBJ1-4; no D gene can be assigned with confidence. Material: blood. The nucleotides read TGTGCCAGCAGACGAGGAAGGGTGCAAGATGAAAAACTGTTTTTT. This is translated as CASRRGRVQDEKLFF.